This TCR beta chain is from a study of blood T cell repertoires in COVID-19. Across the study: The origin of the acute and convalescent COVID-19 samples was the United States, Italy and Spain. T cells, B-cell-depleted T cells, or PBMCs provided the cDNA or gDNA that served as material.

This clone was detected a few times. This CDR3 is built from 14 residues. CDR1 is SGHAT and CDR2 is FQNNGV in the germline V gene. Trimming stripped 3 bases from V and 5 bases from J, with 11 bases between. Source study methods: Quantification of nucleated cells was approximated via reference gene primer amplification. Libraries were prepared by immunoSEQ multiplex PCR; TCRdb keeps only in-frame clonotypes and omits some of them. From that table come the V and J calls and clone size; the DNA was used to work out D and trimming. Among over 250,000 clones listed, around 90% were seen once. The sample consisted of peripheral blood. The receptor was derived from a man between 45 and 60 years old with acute or convalescent COVID-19. The chain is built from TRBV11-2 and TRBJ2-1; perhaps TRBD1 as D (5 bases). The chain's CDR3 is CASSFLQVHNEQFF. CDR3 DNA sequence: TGTGCCAGCAGCTTTCTACAGGTCCACAATGAGCAGTTCTTC.